This TCR beta chain was found in a study of blood T cell repertoires in COVID-19. Study in general: Acute-phase and convalescent COVID-19 samples originated in the United States, Italy and Spain. T cells, B-cell-depleted T cells, or PBMCs provided the cDNA or gDNA that served as material.

Using immunoSEQ multiplex PCR, the repertoire was profiled, and TCRdb retains in-frame clones only, with some absent. The repertoire holds a few hundred thousand clones, about 83% seen once, with around 9.3% in the top ten. The length of the CDR3 is 15 residues. Germline V gives CDR1 SEHNR, CDR2 FQNEAQ (reference sequence). The J segment lost 5 bases and the V segment lost 4 bases, leaving 7 bases of the junction unmatched. Participants spanned ages about 18 to 90 years and resided in 20 to 30 US areas. Self-reported history from a screening survey and questionnaire set each donor's cohort. The clonotype originates from a woman aged 50 to 60 who had recovered from COVID-19. The chain carries TRBV7-9 and TRBJ1-1, with 10 positions matching TRBD1. The sequenced material came from PBMCs or T cells enriched from blood (not recorded which). The CDR3 nucleotides read TGTGCCAGCAGCTCGGGACAGGGGAGTTGGACTGAAGCTTTCTTT. This sequence encodes CASSSGQGSWTEAFF. The full variable domain, with the rest looked up from reference TRBV7-9 and TRBJ1-1, is DTGVSQNPRHKITKRGQNVTFRCDPISEHNRLYWYRQTLGQGPEFLTYFQNEAQLEKSRLLSDRFSAERPKGSFSTLEIQRTEQGDSAMYLCASSSGQGSWTEAFFGQGTRLTVV.